The 27 T cell receptor beta chains listed next were all sequenced from one sample in a study of T cell repertoires in cytomegalovirus infection. MiXCR, run by TCRdb on the reads, gives a single entry per CDR3 protein. The sample consists of some 680,000 distinct CDR3 sequences, approximately 40% of them appearing once. Material: PBMCs. These receptors were taken from a human donor in good health (CMV status not recorded). Some clones in this sample may be carry-over from other donors' samples.

The CDR3, as DNA: TGCAGTGCTAGCTACGGACAGGGCCTAACCTTCTATAATTCACCCCTCCACTTT. As protein: CSASYGQGLTFYNSPLHF. The chain is built from TRBV20-1 and TRBJ1-6; 8 bases map to TRBD1. Germline loops: CDR1 DFQATT, CDR2 SNEGSKA (reference sequence). The V and J ends lost 3 bases and 3 bases, in that order; junction bases with no gene match: 13. This CDR3 is 18 amino acids long.

The chain combines TRBV29-1 with TRBJ1-3; TRBD1 is a possible D gene (6 bases). Germline values: CDR1 SQVTM, CDR2 ANQGSEA. The V and J ends lost 4 bases and 4 bases respectively, with 11 bases between them. CDR3 size: 13 residues. The CDR3 sequence: CSVVRGPGNTIYF. The CDR3 DNA is TGCAGCGTTGTCCGGGGGCCAGGAAACACCATATATTTT.

The chain recombines TRBV30 with TRBJ1-3, with unresolved D. Looked up from germline, CDR1 is GTSNPN and CDR2 is SVGIG (reference sequence). The CDR3 runs to 12 residues. Trimming removed 3 bases from V and 0 bases from J, with 3 bases in between. In nucleotides, the CDR3 is TGTGCCTGGAGCCTCTCTGGAAACACCATATATTTT. Residues: CAWSLSGNTIYF. The whole variable domain, remainder taken from reference TRBV30 and TRBJ1-3, is SQTIHQWPATLVQPVGSPLSLECTVEGTSNPNLYWYRQAAGRGLQLLFYSVGIGQISSEVPQNLSASRPQDRQFILSSKKLLLSDSGFYLCAWSLSGNTIYFGEGSWLTVV.

CDR3 nucleotides: TGTGCCAGCAGTGGCTGGGACAGGGGCTACGAGCAGTACTTC. Translating it yields CASSGWDRGYEQYF. J is TRBJ2-7 and V is TRBV27, with 10 nucleotides matching TRBD1. V was clipped by 5 bases and J by 3 bases; unmatched bases: 4. Looked up from germline, CDR1 is MNHEY and CDR2 is SMNVEV (reference sequence). The CDR3 is made up of 14 amino acids.

This clonotype showed up many times. J is TRBJ1-5 and V is TRBV6-5; D not resolved. CDR3 length: 13 residues. Trimming cost V 3 bases and J 2 bases, with 5 bases left between them. The germline CDR1 and CDR2 sequences are MNHEY and SVGAGI. Here the CDR3 reads CASSYGRNQPQHF. The CDR3 nucleotides read TGTGCCAGCAGTTATGGGCGCAATCAGCCCCAGCATTTT.

The J gene is TRBJ2-4, the V gene TRBV7-2; 10 bases are a match to TRBD2. Losses at the gene ends were 4 bases for V and 1 base for J; bases not matched to a gene: 7. The CDR3 has 17 amino acids. Germline-derived CDR1 and CDR2 are SGHTA and FQGNSA. The CDR3 reads CASSSSGRLRAKNIQYF. The CDR3 nucleotides read TGTGCCAGCAGCTCTAGCGGGAGATTGAGGGCCAAAAACATTCAGTACTTC.

V is TRBV4-1 and J is TRBJ1-1; D gene uncertain. This CDR3 has 14 residues. V lost 7 bases and J lost 0, with 12 bases in between. The germline V gene has CDR1 MGHRA and CDR2 YSYEKL. CDR3 region: CASTATGMNTEAFF. For the CDR3, the DNA is TGCGCCAGCACCGCTACGGGGATGAACACTGAAGCTTTCTTT.

This clonotype occurred many times. The gene calls are TRBV7-8 and TRBJ1-2, with D perhaps TRBD1 (5 bases). Germline V gene data show CDR1 as SGHVS and CDR2 as FQNEAQ. The length of the CDR3 is 16 residues. V was shortened by 0 bases and J by 5 bases, with 16 bases between the two germline ends. The CDR3 DNA reads as TGTGCCAGCAGCTTAGCGCAGGTGACAGAGGGTTATGGCTACACCTTC. This sequence encodes CASSLAQVTEGYGYTF.

This clonotype was recorded a few times. This chain links TRBV5-5 with TRBJ1-2; TRBD1 is a possible D gene (5 bases). The CDR3 length is 16 residues. V shed 4 bases and J shed 4 bases, with 20 bases lying between them. The germline gives CDR1 SGHKS, CDR2 YYEKEE (reference sequence). The CDR3 protein is CASSPRGPRGIYGYTF. The CDR3 nucleotides are TGTGCCAGCAGCCCCAGAGGGCCCCGGGGGATCTATGGCTACACCTTC.

Worth noting for this clonotype: The junction does not match germline at one end; this may be a read error. The gene calls are TRBV19 and TRBJ2-5; D could derive from TRBD1 or TRBD2 (5 bases each). The CDR3 sequence is 14 residues long. The germline V gene has CDR1 LNHDA and CDR2 SQIVND (reference sequence). CDR3 residues: CARSMRGWQETQYF. The CDR3 DNA reads as TGTGCCCGTAGTATGAGGGGATGGCAAGAGACCCAGTACTTC.

The chain combines TRBV15 with TRBJ2-2; D is uncertain. The V end was cut by 6 bases, the J end by 5 bases, with 13 bases between. The CDR3 is made up of 14 amino acids. The germline gives CDR1 LNHNV, CDR2 YYDKDF (reference sequence). The CDR3 coding sequence is TGTGCCACCAGGTTCTCAGCTAAGACCGGGGAGCTGTTTTTT. This gives the protein CATRFSAKTGELFF.

This clonotype was recorded only once. The chain carries TRBV7-3 and TRBJ1-1; D is undetermined. Germline V CDR1 and CDR2: SGHTA, FQGTGA. The CDR3 sequence is 13 residues long. V was clipped by 5 bases and J by 5 bases, with 12 bases between them. CDR3 sequence (DNA): TGTGCCAGCAGCCCGGGGATGTTAACTGAAGCTTTCTTT. This codes for CASSPGMLTEAFF.

In this sample, this clonotype turned up a few times. The chain links TRBV7-9 to TRBJ1-2; tentatively, D is TRBD1 (5 bases). CDR1 and CDR2 from the germline V gene are SEHNR and FQNEAQ (reference sequence). The CDR3 length is 14 residues. CDR3 DNA sequence: TGTGCTTCGCAGGGAGGAGGGCTAGAATATGGCTACACCTTC. This codes for CASQGGGLEYGYTF.

This sequence joins TRBV2 and TRBJ1-2; possibly TRBD1 for D (6 bases). V lost 2 bases and J 8 bases, leaving 18 bases between the germline ends. This CDR3 has 15 residues. Germline V gene data show CDR1 as SNHLY and CDR2 as FYNNEI. CDR3 loop: CASSEMGGGSSGYTF. The CDR3 coding sequence is TGTGCCAGCAGTGAAATGGGGGGCGGATCGTCCGGCTACACCTTC. Filled out from reference TRBV2 and TRBJ1-2, the complete variable domain reads EPEVTQTPSHQVTQMGQEVILRCVPISNHLYFYWYRQILGQKVEFLVSFYNNEISEKSEIFDDQFSVERPDGSNFTLKIRSTKLEDSAMYFCASSEMGGGSSGYTFGSGTRLTVV.

The rearrangement links TRBV27 to TRBJ1-1, with 8 nucleotides matching TRBD1. This CDR3 has 14 amino acids. Germline trimming cut 5 bases from V and 4 bases from J; bases unmatched to any gene: 6. CDR1 MNHEY and CDR2 SMNVEV come from the germline V gene (reference sequence). This CDR3 is CASSGGQVVTEAFF. The CDR3 nucleotides are TGTGCCAGCAGTGGGGGACAGGTTGTCACTGAAGCTTTCTTT.

A single count supports this clonotype. The CDR3 ends on some other residue instead of the conserved phenylalanine or tryptophan, so this is likely a read error. J is TRBJ2-7 and V is TRBV6-2 or TRBV6-3; 7 bases agree with TRBD2. The V and J ends lost 8 bases and 0 bases, in that order; junction bases with no gene match: 1. The CDR3 extends over 12 amino acids. In germline, CDR1 is MNHEY, CDR2 SVGEGT. CDR3 DNA sequence: TGTGCCAGCCAGCGGGGCTCCTACGAGCAGTACTTA. Translation gives CASQRGSYEQYL.

This clonotype was counted many times. The rearrangement uses TRBV10-3 and TRBJ1-6; D gene unclear. Deletions cut 8 bases from V and 7 bases from J, with 12 bases between. In germline, CDR1 is ENHRY, CDR2 SYGVKD. The length of the CDR3 is 13 residues. The CDR3 DNA reads as TGTGCCATCGGGGAGGCTACGAATTCACCCCTCCACTTT. Translated, it gives CAIGEATNSPLHF.

This clonotype showed up many times. The V call is TRBV7-6, the J call TRBJ1-2, with TRBD1 identical over 7 bases. The CDR3 runs 12 residues. The V and J ends lost 3 bases and 8 bases, in that order; junction bases with no gene match: 3. CDR1 and CDR2 from the germline V gene are SGHVS and FNYEAQ. The CDR3 protein is CASSFLQGGYTF. The CDR3 nucleotides read TGTGCCAGCAGCTTCCTACAGGGGGGCTACACCTTC. Full variable domain (outside the CDR3, taken from reference TRBV7-6 and TRBJ1-2): GAGVSQSPRYKVTKRGQDVALRCDPISGHVSLYWYRQALGQGPEFLTYFNYEAQQDKSGLPNDRFSAERPEGSISTLTIQRTEQRDSAMYRCASSFLQGGYTFGSGTRLTVV.

This rearrangement joins TRBV5-8 to TRBJ2-7; D may match TRBD1 or TRBD2 (5 bases each). The CDR3 is 13 residues long. The V gene lost 6 bases and the J gene lost 5 bases, with 15 bases spanning the gap. Per the germline V gene, CDR1 is SGHTS and CDR2 is YDEGEE. CDR3 in DNA: TGTGCCAGCAAACCGCCCGGGACGGACGAGCAGTACTTC. This gives the protein CASKPPGTDEQYF. The full variable domain, completed using reference TRBV5-8 and TRBJ2-7, is EAGVTQSPTHLIKTRGQQATLRCSPISGHTSVYWYQQALGLGLQFLLWYDEGEERNRGNFPPRFSGRQFPNYSSELNVNALELEDSALYLCASKPPGTDEQYFGPGTRLTVT.

The chain combines TRBV20-1 with TRBJ2-1, with a weak D call TRBD2 (5 bases). In germline, CDR1 is DFQATT, CDR2 SNEGSKA (reference sequence). V lost 6 bases to trimming and J lost 0 bases, with 12 bases between them. This CDR3 region has 14 residues. The CDR3 DNA reads TGCAGTGCCAGGACGGGGAGCTCCTACAATGAGCAGTTCTTC. Its protein product is CSARTGSSYNEQFF.

The chain combines TRBV29-1 with TRBJ1-1; D is undetermined. The CDR3 runs 14 residues. Looked up from germline, CDR1 is SQVTM and CDR2 is ANQGSEA. V dropped 2 bases and J dropped 6 bases, with 16 bases sitting between them. DNA of the CDR3: TGCAGCGTTGAAATTATAGGCGTGGGTCCTGAAGCTTTCTTT. Protein: CSVEIIGVGPEAFF.

CDR3 residues: CASSLGGAVDTGELFF. The CDR3, as DNA: TGTGCCAGCAGTTTAGGGGGGGCTGTGGACACCGGGGAGCTGTTTTTT. This sequence joins TRBV12-3 or TRBV12-4 and TRBJ2-2; either TRBD1 or TRBD2 may fit D (6 bases each). The CDR3 covers 16 residues. The V end lost 1 base, the J end lost 3 bases, and 12 bases lay between the germline ends.

The gene calls are TRBV28 and TRBJ2-7; D is uncertain. CDR1 MDHEN and CDR2 SYDVKM come from the germline V gene. Trimming removed 6 bases at V and 1 base at J, with 19 bases between. The CDR3 has 16 residues. CDR3 in DNA: TGTGCCAGCAGCCACAAGCTCCGGACGGATTCCTACGAGCAGTACTTC. It is translated as CASSHKLRTDSYEQYF.

Concerning this clonotype: A much larger clone lies one base from this, so it may be a read error. The rearrangement uses TRBV12-3 or TRBV12-4 and TRBJ1-2; weak D call: TRBD1 (5 bases). This CDR3 contains 14 residues. V was shortened by 5 bases and J by 4 bases, with 14 bases between the two germline ends. Here the CDR3 DNA reads TGTGCCAGCAGTGTAGTGGGCAGGGTCTATGGCTACACCTTC. Amino acids: CASSVVGRVYGYTF.

This clonotype has a handful of counts. The V and J genes are TRBV19 and TRBJ2-6; tentatively, D is TRBD2 (5 bases). The CDR3 consists of 16 residues. V lost 3 bases to trimming and J lost 0 bases, with 9 bases between them. Germline CDR1 reads LNHDA; CDR2 reads SQIVND (reference sequence). The CDR3 DNA reads as TGTGCCAGTAGTATCGAGGGTTTCTCTGGGGCCAACGTCCTGACTTTC. It translates to CASSIEGFSGANVLTF.

A few counts support this clonotype. This sequence joins TRBV28 and TRBJ1-5; D unresolved. CDR3 length: 13 amino acids. Trimming cost V 6 bases and J 6 bases, with 12 bases left between them. The germline V gene encodes CDR1 MDHEN and CDR2 SYDVKM. CDR3 sequence: CASSEGSIQPQHF. In DNA form, the CDR3 reads TGTGCCAGCAGCGAAGGGTCCATTCAGCCCCAGCATTTT.

DNA for the CDR3: TGTGCCAGCGAGGGGTTCCTTCAGCCCCAGCATTTT. The encoded protein is CASEGFLQPQHF. This chain joins TRBV12-3 or TRBV12-4 and TRBJ1-5, with D perhaps TRBD1 (5 bases). Trimming shortened V by 8 bases and J by 6 bases, and 11 bases separated the two germline ends. This CDR3 comprises 12 residues.